Presented here are 13 T cell receptor beta chains from one specimen sequenced in a study of cytomegalovirus exposure and HLA in healthy donors. With 60 Vbeta and 13 Jbeta primers, the PCR was carried out. Data came from immunoSEQ multiplex PCR; TCRdb stores just in-frame clones and leaves some out. The sample lists about 77,000 clones; 70% to 80% were seen once. Sequenced sample: PBMCs. These receptors were obtained from a man between 40 and 49 years old in good health and CMV-seronegative.

This chain connects TRBV7-2 to TRBJ2-1; D uncertain. This CDR3 region has 14 residues. V lost 4 bases to trimming and J lost 1 base, with 8 bases between them. CDR1 and CDR2 (germline): SGHTA, FQGNSA. CDR3 DNA sequence: TGTGCCAGCAGCTATTACTCGTCCTACAATGAGCAGTTCTTC. As protein: CASSYYSSYNEQFF.

The rearrangement links TRBV6-5 to TRBJ1-2; 8 positions match TRBD1. The CDR3 spans 16 residues. V shed 3 bases and J 0 bases; nucleotides not matched to a gene: 6. Germline V lookup: CDR1 MNHEY, CDR2 SVGAGI. The CDR3 region has the DNA TGTGCCAGCAGTTATGACCGGGACAGGTCTAACTATGGCTACACCTTC. Translating gives CASSYDRDRSNYGYTF.

The J gene is TRBJ1-4, the V gene TRBV19; TRBD1 aligns across 9 bases. The CDR3 is 13 amino acids. The V gene's germline CDR1 is LNHDA and CDR2 SQIVND (reference sequence). V gave up 11 bases and J gave up 8 bases; unmatched junction bases: 9. The chain's CDR3 is CAVAGQGGEKLFF. For the CDR3, the DNA is TGTGCCGTTGCGGGACAGGGAGGGGAAAAACTGTTTTTT.

This chain links TRBV9 with TRBJ1-5, with 7 bases fitting TRBD1. The CDR3 is 15 amino acids. Trimming took 3 bases from V and 3 from J; bases not matched to a gene: 6. The germline V gene encodes CDR1 SGDLS and CDR2 YYNGEE. The CDR3 sequence: CASSALGQYNQPQHF. The DNA of the CDR3 is TGTGCCAGCAGCGCCTTGGGACAGTACAATCAGCCCCAGCATTTT.

The chain is built from TRBV20-1 and TRBJ2-1, with D maybe TRBD2 (6 bases). The CDR3 is 11 amino acids. Germline V gene sequence: CDR1 DFQATT, CDR2 SNEGSKA (reference sequence). V was trimmed by 1 base and J by 10 bases, leaving 8 bases between them. CDR3 loop: CSARGLVEQFF. The CDR3 DNA reads TGCAGTGCTAGAGGACTAGTGGAGCAGTTCTTC.

This clone was seen a few times. V and J are TRBV9 and TRBJ2-2; 7 positions match TRBD2. V trimming: 3 bases; J trimming: 0 bases; junction bases outside the gene matches: 11. This CDR3 has 18 residues. Germline assignment: CDR1 SGDLS and CDR2 YYNGEE. The CDR3 DNA follows: TGTGCCAGCAGCGCCGCCTGGGGGGGGTTTACGAACACCGGGGAGCTGTTTTTT. Translated: CASSAAWGGFTNTGELFF.

This chain links TRBV30 with TRBJ1-2; 7 bases agree with TRBD1. The CDR3 spans 13 residues. After removal of 1 base from V and 2 bases from J, the junction contained 1 base not matched to a gene. Germline CDR1 and CDR2: GTSNPN and SVGIG (reference sequence). The CDR3 nucleotides are TGTGCCTGGAGTGCAGGGGGGAACTATGGCTACACCTTC. This sequence encodes CAWSAGGNYGYTF.

This sequence joins TRBV2 and TRBJ1-1; D call uncertain. The CDR3 contains 13 residues. V was pared by 10 bases and J by 2 bases, with 14 bases between. Germline CDR1 SNHLY, CDR2 FYNNEI. The CDR3 spells CATMDSGNTEAFF. The CDR3, as DNA: TGTGCCACCATGGATTCAGGTAACACTGAAGCTTTCTTT.

The CDR3 DNA reads TGTGCCAGCAGCTCTCAGGATCAGCCCCAGCATTTT. Its protein product is CASSSQDQPQHF. The chain carries TRBV11-2 and TRBJ1-5; no firm D call. The V end lost 4 bases, the J end lost 5 bases, and 6 bases lay between the germline ends. The CDR3 contains 12 residues. Germline CDR1 reads SGHAT; CDR2 reads FQNNGV.

This chain links TRBV9 with TRBJ1-2; 7 nucleotides align to TRBD1. Trimming removed 4 bases from V and 2 bases from J; junction bases left unmatched: 8. Germline lookup yields CDR1 SGDLS and CDR2 YYNGEE. The CDR3 totals 15 residues. CDR3 protein: CASSYTTGINYGYTF. Written as DNA, the CDR3 is TGTGCCAGCAGCTACACGACAGGGATAAACTATGGCTACACCTTC.

V is TRBV11-2 and J is TRBJ1-5, with TRBD1 matching over 7 bases. This CDR3 spans 17 amino acids. Per germline, CDR1 SGHAT and CDR2 FQNNGV. The V gene end was trimmed by 5 bases and the J gene end by 0 bases; junction bases not matched to a gene: 10. The CDR3 reads CASSPWTGLYSNQPQHF. CDR3 DNA sequence: TGTGCCAGCAGCCCGTGGACAGGCCTATATAGCAATCAGCCCCAGCATTTT.

This clone was seen more than once but under ten times. The V and J genes are TRBV7-2 and TRBJ1-1; D is uncertain. The CDR3 has 15 residues. Trimming removed 2 bases at V and 1 base at J, with 11 bases between. Per germline, CDR1 SGHTA and CDR2 FQGNSA. Written as DNA, the CDR3 is TGTGCCAGCAGCTTATTCGCCGGGAGGAACACTGAAGCTTTCTTT. Translated, it gives CASSLFAGRNTEAFF.

This rearrangement joins TRBV5-4 to TRBJ2-1, with TRBD2 identical over 10 bases. The V and J ends lost 1 base and 4 bases, in that order; junction bases with no gene match: 2. CDR1 and CDR2 (germline): SGHNT, YYREEE (reference sequence). The CDR3 sequence is 15 residues long. The CDR3 loop reads CASSLTSGVYNEQFF. CDR3 nucleotides: TGTGCCAGCAGCTTGACTAGCGGGGTGTACAATGAGCAGTTCTTC.